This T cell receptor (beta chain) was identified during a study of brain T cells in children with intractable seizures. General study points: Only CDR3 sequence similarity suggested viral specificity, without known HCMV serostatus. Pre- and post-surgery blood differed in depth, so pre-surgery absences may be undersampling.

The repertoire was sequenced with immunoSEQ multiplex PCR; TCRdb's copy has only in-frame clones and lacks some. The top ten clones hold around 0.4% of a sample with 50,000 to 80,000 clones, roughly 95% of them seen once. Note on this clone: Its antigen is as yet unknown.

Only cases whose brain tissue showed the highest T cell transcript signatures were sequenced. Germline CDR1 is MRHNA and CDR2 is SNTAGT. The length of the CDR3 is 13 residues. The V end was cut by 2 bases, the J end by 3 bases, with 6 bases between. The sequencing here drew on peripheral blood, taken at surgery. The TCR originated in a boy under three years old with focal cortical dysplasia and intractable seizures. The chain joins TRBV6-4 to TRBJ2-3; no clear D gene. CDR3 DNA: TGTGCCAGCAGTGACGGTGATACAGATACGCAGTATTTT. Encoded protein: CASSDGDTDTQYF.